The subject of this entry is one T cell receptor beta chain. This specimen comes from a study of chronic HIV infection and antiretroviral therapy. TCRdb recomputed calls from the 5' RACE reads with MiXCR, one row per CDR3 protein. The sample holds tens of thousands of distinct CDR3 sequences, 8.2% seen once. Germline CDR1 reads MDHEN; CDR2 reads SYDVKM. This CDR3 has 14 residues. The V gene lost 5 bases and the J gene lost 0 bases, with 10 bases spanning the gap. The chain joins TRBV28 to TRBJ2-5; D call uncertain. The receptor was derived from an adult who had HIV and had not received antiretroviral therapy, or was an uninfected healthy control (not recorded which). Source material: peripheral blood. This CDR3 reads CASSPLSHQETQYF. The DNA of the CDR3 is TGTGCCAGCAGTCCCCTTAGCCACCAAGAGACCCAGTACTTC.